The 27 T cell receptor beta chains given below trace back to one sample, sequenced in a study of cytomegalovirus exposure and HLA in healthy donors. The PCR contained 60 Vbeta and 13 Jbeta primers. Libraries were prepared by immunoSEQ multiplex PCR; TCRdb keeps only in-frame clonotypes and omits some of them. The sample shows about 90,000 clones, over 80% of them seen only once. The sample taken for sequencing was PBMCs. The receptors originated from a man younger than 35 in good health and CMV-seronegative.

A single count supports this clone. CDR3 in DNA: TGTGCCAGCAGCTCGACAGGTACCTCCTACGAGCAGTACTTC. Its translation: CASSSTGTSYEQYF. The V gene is TRBV7-9, the J gene TRBJ2-7, with TRBD1 as a possible D gene (6 bases). CDR1 SEHNR and CDR2 FQNEAQ come from the germline V gene (reference sequence). There are 14 residues in the CDR3. V lost 4 bases and J 0 bases, leaving 10 bases between the germline ends.

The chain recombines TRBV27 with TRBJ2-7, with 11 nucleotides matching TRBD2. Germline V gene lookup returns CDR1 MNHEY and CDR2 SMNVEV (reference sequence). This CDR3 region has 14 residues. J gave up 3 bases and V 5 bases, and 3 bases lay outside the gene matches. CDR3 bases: TGTGCCAGCAGTCGAGGGACTAGCGGCTACGAGCAGTACTTC. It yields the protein CASSRGTSGYEQYF.

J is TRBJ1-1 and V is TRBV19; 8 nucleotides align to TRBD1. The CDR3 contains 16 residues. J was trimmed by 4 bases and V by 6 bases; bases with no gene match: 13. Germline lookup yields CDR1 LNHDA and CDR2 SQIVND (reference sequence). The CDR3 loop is CASSPLNRGGSTEAFF. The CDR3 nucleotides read TGTGCCAGTAGCCCACTAAACAGGGGGGGGAGCACTGAAGCTTTCTTT. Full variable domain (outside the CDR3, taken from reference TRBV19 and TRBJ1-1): DGGITQSPKYLFRKEGQNVTLSCEQNLNHDAMYWYRQDPGQGLRLIYYSQIVNDFQKGDIAEGYSVSREKKESFPLTVTSAQKNPTAFYLCASSPLNRGGSTEAFFGQGTRLTVV.

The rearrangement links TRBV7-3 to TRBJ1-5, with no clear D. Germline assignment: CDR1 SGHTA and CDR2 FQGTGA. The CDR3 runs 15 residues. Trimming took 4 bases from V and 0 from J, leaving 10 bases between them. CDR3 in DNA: TGTGCCAGCAGCTCTTACGGGAGTAGCAATCAGCCCCAGCATTTT. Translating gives CASSSYGSSNQPQHF.

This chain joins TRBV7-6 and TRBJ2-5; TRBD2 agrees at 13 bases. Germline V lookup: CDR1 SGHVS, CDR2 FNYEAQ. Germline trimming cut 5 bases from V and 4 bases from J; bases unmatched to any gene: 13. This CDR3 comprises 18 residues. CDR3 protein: CASSLRSWTSGSGETQYF. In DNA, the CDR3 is TGTGCCAGCAGCCTCAGGTCGTGGACTAGCGGGAGTGGAGAGACCCAGTACTTC. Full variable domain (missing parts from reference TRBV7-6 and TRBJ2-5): GAGVSQSPRYKVTKRGQDVALRCDPISGHVSLYWYRQALGQGPEFLTYFNYEAQQDKSGLPNDRFSAERPEGSISTLTIQRTEQRDSAMYRCASSLRSWTSGSGETQYFGPGTRLLVL.

The CDR3 DNA reads TGTGCCAGCTCACCCGATTTCACAGGGACTGGGGCCAACGTCCTGACTTTC. Protein sequence: CASSPDFTGTGANVLTF. The J gene is TRBJ2-6, the V gene TRBV18, with D tentatively TRBD1 (6 bases). The CDR3 runs 17 residues. Germline CDR1 KGHSH, CDR2 LQKENI. The V gene lost 3 bases and the J gene lost 2 bases, with 14 bases spanning the gap.

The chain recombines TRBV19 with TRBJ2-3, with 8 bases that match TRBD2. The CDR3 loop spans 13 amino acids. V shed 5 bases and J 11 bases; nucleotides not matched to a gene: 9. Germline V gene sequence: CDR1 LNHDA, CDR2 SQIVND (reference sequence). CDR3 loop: CASSETSGPLQYF. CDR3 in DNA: TGTGCCAGTAGTGAAACTAGCGGCCCTTTGCAGTATTTT.

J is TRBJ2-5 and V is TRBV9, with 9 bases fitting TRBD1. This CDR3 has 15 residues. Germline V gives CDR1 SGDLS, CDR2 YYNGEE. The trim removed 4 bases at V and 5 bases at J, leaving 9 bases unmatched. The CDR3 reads CASSRWDREGETQYF. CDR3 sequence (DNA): TGTGCCAGCAGCAGATGGGACAGGGAAGGGGAGACCCAGTACTTC.

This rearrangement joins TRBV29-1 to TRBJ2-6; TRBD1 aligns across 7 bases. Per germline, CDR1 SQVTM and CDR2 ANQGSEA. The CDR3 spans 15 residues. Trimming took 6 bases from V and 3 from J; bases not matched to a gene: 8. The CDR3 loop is CSVSATGSGANVLTF. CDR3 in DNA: TGCAGCGTCAGTGCGACAGGGAGTGGGGCCAACGTCCTGACTTTC.

The CDR3 region is CASSQDTGPTEAFF. Written as DNA, the CDR3 is TGCGCCAGCAGCCAAGATACAGGGCCCACTGAAGCTTTCTTT. The chain carries TRBV4-3 and TRBJ1-1; tentatively, D is TRBD1 (6 bases). Trimming took 0 bases from V and 4 from J, leaving 9 bases between them. Germline CDR1 and CDR2: LGHNA and YSLEER. The CDR3 totals 14 residues.

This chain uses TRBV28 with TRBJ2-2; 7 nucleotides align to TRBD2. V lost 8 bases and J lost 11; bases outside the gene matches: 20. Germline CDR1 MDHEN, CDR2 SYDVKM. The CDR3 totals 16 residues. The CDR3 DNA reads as TGTGCCAGCGCGTACTTTTTCGGCGGGAGAGGCGGAGAGCTGTTTTTT. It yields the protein CASAYFFGGRGGELFF.

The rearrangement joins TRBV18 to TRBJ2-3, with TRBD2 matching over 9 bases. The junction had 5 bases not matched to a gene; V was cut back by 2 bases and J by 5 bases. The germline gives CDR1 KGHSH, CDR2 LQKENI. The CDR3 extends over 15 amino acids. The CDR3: CASSPGGRAGDTQYF. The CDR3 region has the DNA TGTGCCAGCTCACCAGGCGGGAGGGCAGGAGATACGCAGTATTTT.

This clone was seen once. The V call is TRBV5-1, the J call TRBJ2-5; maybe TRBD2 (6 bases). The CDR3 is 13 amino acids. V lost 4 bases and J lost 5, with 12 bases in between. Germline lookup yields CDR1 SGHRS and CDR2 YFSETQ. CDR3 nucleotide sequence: TGCGCCAGCAGCCTGGGACTGCGGGAGACCCAGTACTTC. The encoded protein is CASSLGLRETQYF.

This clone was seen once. In DNA, the CDR3 is TGTGCCAGCAGCCGGACCGATTCCGGGGAAAAGGATGAGCAGTTCTTC. Translated, it gives CASSRTDSGEKDEQFF. This sequence joins TRBV14 and TRBJ2-1; possible D gene TRBD2, 5 bases. This CDR3 has 16 amino acids. Germline loops: CDR1 SGHDN, CDR2 FVKESK. The V end was cut by 4 bases, the J end by 8 bases, with 21 bases between.

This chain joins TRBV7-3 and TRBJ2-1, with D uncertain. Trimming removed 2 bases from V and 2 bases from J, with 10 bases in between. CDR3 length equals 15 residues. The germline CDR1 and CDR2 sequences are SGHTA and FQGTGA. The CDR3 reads CASSLELGAYNEQFF. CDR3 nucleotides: TGTGCCAGCAGCTTAGAACTGGGCGCCTACAATGAGCAGTTCTTC.

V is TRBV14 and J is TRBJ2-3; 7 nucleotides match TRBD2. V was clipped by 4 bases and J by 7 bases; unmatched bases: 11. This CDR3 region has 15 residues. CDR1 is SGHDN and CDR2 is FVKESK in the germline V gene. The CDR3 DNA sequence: TGTGCCAGCAGCCCTAAGCGGGATGAGTTTCATACGCAGTATTTT. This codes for CASSPKRDEFHTQYF. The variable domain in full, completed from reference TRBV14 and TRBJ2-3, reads EAGVTQFPSHSVIEKGQTVTLRCDPISGHDNLYWYRRVMGKEIKFLLHFVKESKQDESGMPNNRFLAERTGGTYSTLKVQPAELEDSGVYFCASSPKRDEFHTQYFGPGTRLTVL.

The CDR3 coding sequence is TGTGCCAGTTCGCACGGAGAATATGGCTACACCTTC. It specifies CASSHGEYGYTF. The V gene is TRBV9, the J gene TRBJ1-2; no clear D gene. Trimming took 8 bases from V and 5 from J, leaving 13 bases between them. Germline assignment: CDR1 SGDLS and CDR2 YYNGEE. CDR3 size: 12 residues.

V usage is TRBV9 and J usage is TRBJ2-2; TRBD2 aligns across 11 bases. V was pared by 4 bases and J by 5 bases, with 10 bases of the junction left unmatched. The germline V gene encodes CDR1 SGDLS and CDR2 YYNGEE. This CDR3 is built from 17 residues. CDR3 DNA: TGTGCCAGCAGCACCCGACTAGCGGGAACGGGGACCGGGGAGCTGTTTTTT. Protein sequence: CASSTRLAGTGTGELFF.

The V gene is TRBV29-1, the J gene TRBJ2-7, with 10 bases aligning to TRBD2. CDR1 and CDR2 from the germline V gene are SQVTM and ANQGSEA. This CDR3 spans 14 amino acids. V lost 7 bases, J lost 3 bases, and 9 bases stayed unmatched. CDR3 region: CSAKREGPLYEQYF. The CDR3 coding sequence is TGCAGCGCGAAGCGGGAGGGCCCTCTCTACGAGCAGTACTTC.

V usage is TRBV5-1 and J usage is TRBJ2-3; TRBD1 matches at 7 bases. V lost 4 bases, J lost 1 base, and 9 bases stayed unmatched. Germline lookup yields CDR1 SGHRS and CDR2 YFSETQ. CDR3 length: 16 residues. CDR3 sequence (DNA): TGCGCCAGCAGCCACGGGACAGCAGCGGGCACAGATACGCAGTATTTT. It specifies CASSHGTAAGTDTQYF.

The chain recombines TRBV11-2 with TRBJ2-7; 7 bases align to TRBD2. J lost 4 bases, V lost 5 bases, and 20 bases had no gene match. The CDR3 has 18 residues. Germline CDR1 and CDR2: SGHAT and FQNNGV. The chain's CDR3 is CASSPVNRRRGDPYEQYF. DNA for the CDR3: TGTGCCAGCAGCCCAGTAAACCGGAGACGGGGGGACCCATACGAGCAGTACTTC.

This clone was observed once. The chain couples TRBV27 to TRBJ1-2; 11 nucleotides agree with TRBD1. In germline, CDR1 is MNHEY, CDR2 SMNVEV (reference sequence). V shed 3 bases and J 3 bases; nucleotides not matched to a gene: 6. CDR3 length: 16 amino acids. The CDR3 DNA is TGTGCCAGCAGTTTCCGGACAGGGGGCGAGCACTATGGCTACACCTTC. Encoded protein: CASSFRTGGEHYGYTF.

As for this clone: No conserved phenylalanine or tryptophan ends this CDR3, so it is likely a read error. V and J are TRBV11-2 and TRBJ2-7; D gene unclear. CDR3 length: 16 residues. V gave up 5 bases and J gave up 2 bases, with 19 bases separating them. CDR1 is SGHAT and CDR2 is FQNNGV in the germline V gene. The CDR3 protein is CASSPIQRRGAYEQYL. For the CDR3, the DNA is TGTGCCAGCAGCCCCATTCAGCGCCGCGGTGCCTACGAGCAGTACCTC.

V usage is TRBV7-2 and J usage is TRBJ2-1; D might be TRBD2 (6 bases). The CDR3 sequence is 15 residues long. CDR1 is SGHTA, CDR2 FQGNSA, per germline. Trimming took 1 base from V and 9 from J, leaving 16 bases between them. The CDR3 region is CASSLGAGRRGEQFF. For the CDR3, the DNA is TGTGCCAGCAGCTTAGGGGCAGGCCGGAGGGGTGAGCAGTTCTTC.

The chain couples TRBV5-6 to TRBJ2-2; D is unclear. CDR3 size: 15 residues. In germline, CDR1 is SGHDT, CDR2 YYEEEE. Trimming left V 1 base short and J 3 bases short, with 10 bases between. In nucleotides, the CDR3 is TGTGCCAGCAGCTTGATCTTGGCAGACACCGGGGAGCTGTTTTTT. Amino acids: CASSLILADTGELFF.

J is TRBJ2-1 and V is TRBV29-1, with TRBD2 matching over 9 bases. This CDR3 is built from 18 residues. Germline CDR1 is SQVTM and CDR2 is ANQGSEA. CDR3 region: CRPVGGTKIAGVFDEQFF. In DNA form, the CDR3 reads TGCAGACCGGTGGGGGGGACGAAAATAGCGGGAGTGTTCGATGAGCAGTTCTTC.

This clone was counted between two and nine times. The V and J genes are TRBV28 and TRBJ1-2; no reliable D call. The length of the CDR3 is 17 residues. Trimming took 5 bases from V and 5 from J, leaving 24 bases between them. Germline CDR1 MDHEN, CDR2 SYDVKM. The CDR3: CASSQGTAGKGLYGYTF. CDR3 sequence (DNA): TGTGCCAGCAGTCAAGGAACCGCGGGGAAAGGGTTATATGGCTACACCTTC.